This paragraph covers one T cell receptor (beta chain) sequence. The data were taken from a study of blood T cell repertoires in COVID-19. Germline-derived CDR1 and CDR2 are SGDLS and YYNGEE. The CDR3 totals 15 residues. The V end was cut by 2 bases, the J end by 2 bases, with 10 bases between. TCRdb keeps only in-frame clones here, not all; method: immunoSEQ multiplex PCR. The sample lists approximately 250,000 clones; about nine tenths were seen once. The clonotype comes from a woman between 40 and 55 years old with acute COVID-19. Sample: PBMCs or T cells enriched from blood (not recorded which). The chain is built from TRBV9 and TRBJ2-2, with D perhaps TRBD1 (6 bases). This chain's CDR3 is CASSVRTANTGELFF. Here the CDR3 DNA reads TGTGCCAGCAGCGTTAGGACAGCCAACACCGGGGAGCTGTTTTTT.